These 25 T cell receptor beta chains were all obtained from the same sample, sequenced in a study of OX40 agonist ivuxolimab in advanced cancers. Only in-frame clones appear in the TCRdb table, and some are missing; sequencing was by immunoSEQ multiplex PCR. Found here are about 77,000 clones, around 85% of them singletons; the top ten hold around 4.2%. Source: CD4+ or CD8+ T cells sorted from blood, taken in a trial of the OX40 agonist ivuxolimab. These receptors all come from an adult with an advanced solid tumor such as melanoma, head and neck, liver or kidney cancer.

The rearrangement links TRBV5-5 to TRBJ2-7; D may be TRBD2 (5 bases). There are 14 residues in the CDR3. The germline V gene encodes CDR1 SGHKS and CDR2 YYEKEE (reference sequence). V was clipped by 2 bases and J by 0 bases, with 9 bases between them. This CDR3 reads CASSLFGSSYEQYF. CDR3 DNA: TGTGCCAGCAGCTTATTTGGGAGCTCCTACGAGCAGTACTTC.

This sequence joins TRBV7-9 and TRBJ1-2; D not certain. Germline V gene sequence: CDR1 SEHNR, CDR2 FQNEAQ (reference sequence). This CDR3 has 14 residues. Trimming removed 5 bases at V and 2 bases at J, with 12 bases between. DNA for the CDR3: TGTGCCAGCAGCGTCGCCGGGAGAAACTATGGCTACACCTTC. Translating it yields CASSVAGRNYGYTF.

The chain joins TRBV5-8 to TRBJ2-3; D gene ambiguous. This CDR3 is 16 amino acids long. Germline V gene sequence: CDR1 SGHTS, CDR2 YDEGEE. V lost 2 bases and J lost 6, with 19 bases in between. CDR3 protein: CASSFLLGLGLDTQYF. The CDR3 DNA reads as TGTGCCAGCAGCTTTCTCCTGGGGTTGGGCTTGGATACGCAGTATTTT.

This chain uses TRBV4-1 with TRBJ2-7, with unresolved D. Germline V gene lookup returns CDR1 MGHRA and CDR2 YSYEKL. V lost 0 bases and J lost 2, with 11 bases in between. This CDR3 contains 15 residues. CDR3 nucleotides: TGCGCCAGCAGCCAAGATGCGGACGACCCCTACGAGCAGTACTTC. As protein: CASSQDADDPYEQYF.

In this sample, this clone turned up once. The V gene is TRBV18, the J gene TRBJ1-2; D gene uncertain. The V and J ends lost 0 bases and 6 bases respectively, with 14 bases between them. Germline V gene data show CDR1 as KGHSH and CDR2 as LQKENI. CDR3 size: 15 residues. DNA for the CDR3: TGTGCCAGCTCACCACCGTTGGGCAATAAGGATGGCTACACCTTC. Protein: CASSPPLGNKDGYTF.

As to this clone: This may arise from a read error, as a much more abundant clone is one base away. The rearrangement joins TRBV2 to TRBJ1-5; D gene uncertain. V dropped 2 bases and J dropped 6 bases, with 20 bases sitting between them. This CDR3 spans 17 amino acids. Germline CDR1 and CDR2: SNHLY and FYNNEI. The CDR3, as DNA: TGTGCCAGCAGTGAAATCGAGGGTGAGCAGTTCGGTCAGCCCCAGCATTTT. Its protein product is CASSEIEGEQFGQPQHF. The full variable domain, completed using reference TRBV2 and TRBJ1-5, is EPEVTQTPSHQVTQMGQEVILRCVPISNHLYFYWYRQILGQKVEFLVSFYNNEISEKSEIFDDQFSVERPDGSNFTLKIRSTKLEDSAMYFCASSEIEGEQFGQPQHFGDGTRLSIL.

V and J are TRBV19 and TRBJ2-2; D possibly corresponds to TRBD1 (6 bases). V was cut by 5 bases and J by 1 base, with 11 bases left in between. The CDR3 is made up of 15 amino acids. CDR1 is LNHDA, CDR2 SQIVND, per germline (reference sequence). The CDR3 bases are TGTGCCAGTAGTCCAAACAGGGAGAACACCGGGGAGCTGTTTTTT. This translates into CASSPNRENTGELFF. The whole variable domain, remainder taken from reference TRBV19 and TRBJ2-2, is DGGITQSPKYLFRKEGQNVTLSCEQNLNHDAMYWYRQDPGQGLRLIYYSQIVNDFQKGDIAEGYSVSREKKESFPLTVTSAQKNPTAFYLCASSPNRENTGELFFGEGSRLTVL.

This chain links TRBV7-2 with TRBJ2-3; the D gene is possibly TRBD1 (5 bases). The germline V and J ends were trimmed by 2 bases and 5 bases, with 11 bases remaining between them. CDR3 size: 14 residues. Germline values: CDR1 SGHTA, CDR2 FQGNSA. In DNA, the CDR3 is TGTGCCAGCAGCTTACTGATAGGGGAAGATACGCAGTATTTT. Protein product: CASSLLIGEDTQYF.

The table lists this clone with many counts. Other DNA sequences in the same sample also yield this CDR3. The CDR3 DNA reads TGTGCCAGCAGCTTAGTTCGGACGAACAATTCACCCCTCCACTTT. Protein product: CASSLVRTNNSPLHF. This sequence joins TRBV7-2 and TRBJ1-6; D gene ambiguous. This CDR3 region has 15 residues. The V end was cut by 1 base, the J end by 7 bases, with 11 bases between. Germline-derived CDR1 and CDR2 are SGHTA and FQGNSA.

The rearrangement uses TRBV6-6 and TRBJ1-1; unclear D gene. Germline V CDR1 and CDR2: MNHNY, SVGAGI (reference sequence). This CDR3 comprises 14 residues. Trimming took 8 bases from V and 3 from J, leaving 16 bases between them. In nucleotides, the CDR3 is TGTGCCAGCTGCTACAAAGGGTATGACACTGAAGCTTTCTTT. It encodes CASCYKGYDTEAFF.

The genes are TRBV19 and TRBJ2-2; weak D call: TRBD1 (6 bases). Trimming left V 5 bases short and J 3 bases short, with 19 bases between. The CDR3 loop spans 17 amino acids. Germline V gene data show CDR1 as LNHDA and CDR2 as SQIVND (reference sequence). CDR3 coding DNA: TGTGCCAGTAGTGGTCATCCAGGGGTCGGGGACACCGGGGAGCTGTTTTTT. It specifies CASSGHPGVGDTGELFF. Together with reference TRBV19 and TRBJ2-2, the CDR3 gives the full variable domain: DGGITQSPKYLFRKEGQNVTLSCEQNLNHDAMYWYRQDPGQGLRLIYYSQIVNDFQKGDIAEGYSVSREKKESFPLTVTSAQKNPTAFYLCASSGHPGVGDTGELFFGEGSRLTVL.

The chain employs TRBV5-4 and TRBJ1-1; D ambiguous. Per germline, CDR1 SGHNT and CDR2 YYREEE (reference sequence). Trimming left V 0 bases short and J 3 bases short, with 9 bases between. The CDR3 consists of 14 residues. Here the CDR3 reads CASSLAGFDTEAFF. The CDR3 coding sequence is TGTGCCAGCAGCTTGGCGGGGTTCGACACTGAAGCTTTCTTT.

This clone was counted once. The chain combines TRBV5-1 with TRBJ2-3; D unresolved. The V end was cut by 2 bases, the J end by 0 bases, with 7 bases between. This CDR3 region has 14 residues. Germline CDR1 SGHRS, CDR2 YFSETQ. CDR3 nucleotides: TGCGCCAGCAGCTTCCTCGACAGCACAGATACGCAGTATTTT. Translating it yields CASSFLDSTDTQYF. Supplemented by reference TRBV5-1 and TRBJ2-3, the full variable domain reads KAGVTQTPRYLIKTRGQQVTLSCSPISGHRSVSWYQQTPGQGLQFLFEYFSETQRNKGNFPGRFSGRQFSNSRSEMNVSTLELGDSALYLCASSFLDSTDTQYFGPGTRLTVL.

This sequence joins TRBV7-2 and TRBJ1-5; no clear D gene. The CDR3 loop spans 16 amino acids. Deletions cut 2 bases from V and 1 base from J, with 12 bases between. CDR1 SGHTA and CDR2 FQGNSA come from the germline V gene. The CDR3 here is CASSLSAGGSNQPQHF. The CDR3 nucleotides are TGTGCCAGCAGCTTATCGGCGGGTGGGAGCAATCAGCCCCAGCATTTT.

The chain is built from TRBV14 and TRBJ2-5; D not certain. V lost 0 bases to trimming and J lost 0 bases, with 14 bases between them. CDR1 is SGHDN, CDR2 FVKESK, per germline. The CDR3 loop spans 17 amino acids. The CDR3 DNA sequence: TGTGCCAGCAGCCAAGATAGGAACACGCGGTACCAAGAGACCCAGTACTTC. It specifies CASSQDRNTRYQETQYF.

The chain combines TRBV2 with TRBJ2-3; 8 bases map to TRBD2. Per the germline V gene, CDR1 is SNHLY and CDR2 is FYNNEI. The ends lost 8 bases at V and 3 bases at J; junction bases unmatched: 10. The CDR3 is 15 amino acids. As DNA, the CDR3 is TGTGCCAGCGTCTCTAGCGGGCACCAAACAGATACGCAGTATTTT. Protein: CASVSSGHQTDTQYF. The full variable domain, completed using reference TRBV2 and TRBJ2-3, is EPEVTQTPSHQVTQMGQEVILRCVPISNHLYFYWYRQILGQKVEFLVSFYNNEISEKSEIFDDQFSVERPDGSNFTLKIRSTKLEDSAMYFCASVSSGHQTDTQYFGPGTRLTVL.

The genes are TRBV19 and TRBJ1-2; D gene unclear. The CDR3 runs 15 residues. Germline V gives CDR1 LNHDA, CDR2 SQIVND (reference sequence). The ends were cut back, 3 bases at V and 8 bases at J, with 19 bases in the middle. CDR3 protein: CASSIGLTYTGGYTF. The CDR3 nucleotides are TGTGCCAGTAGTATCGGTTTAACCTATACGGGGGGCTACACCTTC.

In its sample, this clone was seen once. V gene TRBV5-1 combines with J gene TRBJ2-2; 7 nucleotides match TRBD1. CDR1 SGHRS and CDR2 YFSETQ come from the germline V gene. The CDR3 has 15 residues. V lost 4 bases to trimming and J lost 2 bases; unmatched junction nucleotides: 5. CDR3 region: CASSHGDRNTGELFF. In nucleotides, the CDR3 is TGCGCCAGCAGCCATGGGGACAGAAACACCGGGGAGCTGTTTTTT.

The chain is built from TRBV18 and TRBJ2-6; perhaps TRBD1 as D (5 bases). With 2 bases removed from V and 2 bases from J, the gap between germline ends came to 16 bases. This CDR3 has 18 residues. Germline V CDR1 and CDR2: KGHSH, LQKENI. The CDR3 nucleotides are TGTGCCAGCTCACCAACTCAGGGTCTGACTCCTGGGGCCAACGTCCTGACTTTC. Its translation is CASSPTQGLTPGANVLTF.

The chain is built from TRBV19 and TRBJ2-5; 8 nucleotides agree with TRBD2. V shed 6 bases and J 2 bases; nucleotides not matched to a gene: 5. This CDR3 comprises 14 residues. The V gene's germline CDR1 is LNHDA and CDR2 SQIVND (reference sequence). CDR3 loop: CASSPGGTQETQYF. In DNA form, the CDR3 reads TGTGCCAGTAGCCCGGGGGGGACTCAAGAGACCCAGTACTTC. Supplemented by reference TRBV19 and TRBJ2-5, the full variable domain reads DGGITQSPKYLFRKEGQNVTLSCEQNLNHDAMYWYRQDPGQGLRLIYYSQIVNDFQKGDIAEGYSVSREKKESFPLTVTSAQKNPTAFYLCASSPGGTQETQYFGPGTRLLVL.

This chain links TRBV6-5 with TRBJ1-1; no reliable D call. Trimming stripped 8 bases from V and 0 bases from J, with 4 bases between. The V gene's germline CDR1 is MNHEY and CDR2 SVGAGI. The CDR3 consists of 11 residues. CDR3 DNA: TGTGCCAGCCAGTTGAACACTGAAGCTTTCTTT. It is translated as CASQLNTEAFF.

This clone ranks as medium-sized (0.01 to 0.1%). The rearrangement joins TRBV18 to TRBJ2-1, with 10 bases aligning to TRBD2. The CDR3 loop spans 17 amino acids. V lost 0 bases and J lost 6; bases outside the gene matches: 8. Germline values: CDR1 KGHSH, CDR2 LQKENI. CDR3 bases: TGTGCCAGCTCACCACCTCCCGCTAGCGGGAGATTCAATGAGCAGTTCTTC. Translating gives CASSPPPASGRFNEQFF. Looking up the rest from reference TRBV18 and TRBJ2-1 gives the full variable domain: NAGVMQNPRHLVRRRGQEARLRCSPMKGHSHVYWYRQLPEEGLKFMVYLQKENIIDESGMPKERFSAEFPKEGPSILRIQQVVRGDSAAYFCASSPPPASGRFNEQFFGPGTRLTVL.

The V gene is TRBV7-3, the J gene TRBJ2-2; no clear D. This CDR3 contains 14 residues. Trimming cost V 2 bases and J 4 bases, with 8 bases left between them. Germline CDR1 reads SGHTA; CDR2 reads FQGTGA. Here the CDR3 reads CASSLHTRTGELFF. The CDR3 DNA is TGTGCCAGCAGCTTACACACTCGCACCGGGGAGCTGTTTTTT.

The gene calls are TRBV5-4 and TRBJ2-2; D is undetermined. This CDR3 is built from 15 residues. V was trimmed by 5 bases and J by 0 bases, leaving 11 bases between them. The V gene's germline CDR1 is SGHNT and CDR2 YYREEE (reference sequence). CDR3 nucleotide sequence: TGTGCCAGCAGAAAAGAACTAACGAACACCGGGGAGCTGTTTTTT. This encodes CASRKELTNTGELFF. Based on the CDR3 plus reference TRBV5-4 and TRBJ2-2, the full variable domain is ETGVTQSPTHLIKTRGQQVTLRCSSQSGHNTVSWYQQALGQGPQFIFQYYREEENGRGNFPPRFSGLQFPNYSSELNVNALELDDSALYLCASRKELTNTGELFFGEGSRLTVL.

V is TRBV15 and J is TRBJ2-6, with no clear D. V was trimmed by 4 bases and J by 0 bases, leaving 7 bases between them. The germline CDR1 and CDR2 sequences are LNHNV and YYDKDF (reference sequence). There are 15 residues in the CDR3. CDR3 in DNA: TGTGCCACCAGCACCCGGAACTCTGGGGCCAACGTCCTGACTTTC. Translated, it gives CATSTRNSGANVLTF.